This passage covers 29 T cell receptor beta chains from one sample sequenced in a study of blood T cells in healthy people across ages. It was with a sample-barcoded 5' primer and a J-beta primer mix that a second PCR of roughly 7 to 12 cycles was run. TCRdb used MiXCR to reprocess the 5' RACE reads, holding one entry per CDR3 protein. The data contain about 1,500,000 distinct CDR3 sequences, approximately 30% of them singletons. Material for sequencing was blood. These receptors all come from a woman younger than 45 in good health.

The CDR3 is CASNLAGRIQETQYF. The CDR3 DNA reads as TGTGCCAGCAACCTAGCGGGTCGAATCCAAGAGACCCAGTACTTC. The chain recombines TRBV7-2 with TRBJ2-5, with 8 positions matching TRBD2. Trimming at V came to 7 bases and at J to 1 base, leaving 8 bases not matched to a gene. The CDR3 totals 15 residues. Germline-derived CDR1 and CDR2 are SGHTA and FQGNSA.

At least ten counts were recorded for this clonotype. This sequence joins TRBV20-1 and TRBJ2-7, with 10 nucleotides matching TRBD1. With 6 bases clipped from V and 2 bases from J, the junction kept 10 bases outside the gene matches. From germline, CDR1 is DFQATT and CDR2 SNEGSKA (reference sequence). The CDR3 contains 15 residues. In nucleotides, the CDR3 is TGCAGTGCCGGCGTTGATGGACAGGGGGCCTACGAGCAGTACTTC. It translates to CSAGVDGQGAYEQYF.

This clonotype was picked up many times. This sequence joins TRBV28 and TRBJ2-5; D gene uncertain. In germline, CDR1 is MDHEN, CDR2 SYDVKM. V lost 2 bases and J 5 bases, leaving 9 bases between the germline ends. The length of the CDR3 is 13 residues. The CDR3 sequence is CASSLTPAETQYF. CDR3 nucleotides: TGTGCCAGCAGTTTAACCCCGGCGGAGACCCAGTACTTC.

In this sample, this clonotype turned up a few times. V is TRBV6-6 and J is TRBJ2-7, with 7 bases that match TRBD2. The germline gives CDR1 MNHNY, CDR2 SVGAGI (reference sequence). J gave up 4 bases and V 0 bases, and 3 bases lay outside the gene matches. This CDR3 region has 14 residues. In DNA form, the CDR3 reads TGTGCCAGCAGTTACTCGGCGGGGGTATACGAGCAGTACTTC. Translating gives CASSYSAGVYEQYF.

The J gene is TRBJ2-1, the V gene TRBV19; no clear D. Trimming took 1 base from V and 6 from J, leaving 7 bases between them. This CDR3 has 13 residues. Germline assignment: CDR1 LNHDA and CDR2 SQIVND (reference sequence). CDR3 protein: CASSIVSGNEQFF. CDR3 in DNA: TGTGCCAGTAGTATAGTGTCTGGCAATGAGCAGTTCTTC.

The chain has TRBV20-1 and TRBJ2-3, with 7 bases matching TRBD1. The germline CDR1 and CDR2 sequences are DFQATT and SNEGSKA (reference sequence). The CDR3 consists of 13 residues. The V and J ends lost 5 bases and 6 bases, in that order; junction bases with no gene match: 8. DNA of the CDR3: TGCAGTGCTGCTACAGGGGCGACCGATACGCAGTATTTT. Protein sequence: CSAATGATDTQYF.

This clonotype was seen a handful of times. The chain joins TRBV6-6 to TRBJ2-4; weak D call: TRBD1 (6 bases). This CDR3 contains 14 residues. CDR1 is MNHNY and CDR2 is SVGAGI in the germline V gene (reference sequence). The ends were cut back, 6 bases at V and 7 bases at J, with 16 bases in the middle. For the CDR3, the DNA is TGTGCCAGCAGACAAGGGGGACATTGGAACATTCAGTACTTC. The encoded protein is CASRQGGHWNIQYF.

This clonotype was seen a handful of times. V usage is TRBV30 and J usage is TRBJ2-3, with D perhaps matching TRBD2 (6 bases). The V end was cut by 5 bases, the J end by 8 bases, with 20 bases between. Germline CDR1 is GTSNPN and CDR2 is SVGIG (reference sequence). This CDR3 spans 14 amino acids. CDR3: CAWLSGGVGSTQYF. DNA of the CDR3: TGTGCCTGGCTTAGCGGCGGAGTCGGTAGTACGCAGTATTTT.

This clonotype was counted between two and nine times. This chain connects TRBV7-2 to TRBJ2-1; the D gene could be TRBD1 or TRBD2 (6 bases each). Germline lookup yields CDR1 SGHTA and CDR2 FQGNSA. Trimming left V 1 base short and J 11 bases short, with 15 bases between. The CDR3 length is 14 residues. Written as DNA, the CDR3 is TGTACCAGCAGCTTAGGTGGTGGGGGGACAAAGCAGTTCTTC. Amino acid sequence: CTSSLGGGGTKQFF.

About this clonotype: One base away lies a much larger clone, so this may be a sequencing read error. The chain combines TRBV20-1 with TRBJ2-6, with TRBD1 matching 7 bases. This CDR3 is 15 amino acids long. CDR1 is DFQATT, CDR2 SNEGSKA, per germline (reference sequence). This chain's CDR3 is CSARADRAGADVLTF. The CDR3 region has the DNA TGCAGTGCTAGAGCAGACAGGGCTGGGGCCGACGTCCTGACTTTC.

The rearrangement uses TRBV20-1 and TRBJ1-6; D remains ambiguous. V lost 0 bases, J lost 9 bases, and 12 bases lay in between. CDR3 length equals 14 residues. Germline V gene data show CDR1 as DFQATT and CDR2 as SNEGSKA (reference sequence). The CDR3 DNA reads TGCAGTGCTAGAGATGAAGGGATCGGTTCACCCCTCCACTTT. The encoded protein is CSARDEGIGSPLHF.

This clonotype was seen a handful of times. The chain is built from TRBV6-5 and TRBJ2-6; D call uncertain. This CDR3 comprises 14 residues. CDR1 and CDR2 (germline): MNHEY, SVGAGI. The V end lost 6 bases, the J end lost 4 bases, and 10 bases lay between the germline ends. The CDR3: CASRLSWGANVLTF. The CDR3 nucleotides are TGTGCCAGCAGGTTGTCGTGGGGGGCCAACGTCCTGACTTTC.

This clonotype was seen a handful of times. The chain has TRBV4-1 and TRBJ1-5, with D possibly matching TRBD1 (5 bases). CDR1 and CDR2 (germline): MGHRA, YSYEKL. Trimming took off 2 bases at V and 4 bases at J, with 15 bases between the two ends. CDR3 length: 16 residues. CDR3 sequence: CASSQIRVGENQPQHF. The CDR3 DNA sequence: TGCGCCAGCAGCCAAATCCGGGTGGGGGAGAATCAGCCCCAGCATTTT.

The gene calls are TRBV6-5 and TRBJ2-3, with 9 bases matching TRBD2. This CDR3 spans 16 amino acids. The germline V gene has CDR1 MNHEY and CDR2 SVGAGI. V shed 0 bases and J 4 bases; nucleotides not matched to a gene: 5. In nucleotides, the CDR3 is TGTGCCAGCAGTTACTCGTTAGCGGGAGCCGCAGATACGCAGTATTTT. It codes for CASSYSLAGAADTQYF.

In this sample, this clonotype turned up a few times. The rearrangement uses TRBV6-1 and TRBJ1-5; 9 bases agree with TRBD1. Germline lookup yields CDR1 MNHNS and CDR2 SASEGT. This CDR3 is 15 amino acids long. Losses at the gene ends were 0 bases for V and 4 bases for J; bases not matched to a gene: 1. The CDR3 DNA reads as TGTGCCAGCAGTGAAGCGGGACAGGGTAATCAGCCCCAGCATTTT. Its protein is CASSEAGQGNQPQHF.

The genes are TRBV28 and TRBJ2-5, with 7 bases that match TRBD1. The length of the CDR3 is 15 residues. Trimming cost V 4 bases and J 10 bases; bases outside gene matches: 15. Germline V gene data show CDR1 as MDHEN and CDR2 as SYDVKM. CDR3 protein: CASSSYRDGRGNQYF. In DNA, the CDR3 is TGTGCCAGCAGTTCCTACCGGGACGGCAGGGGGAACCAGTACTTC.

In the case of this clonotype: A read error may account for a junction end that differs from germline. This chain uses TRBV3-1 with TRBJ2-5; TRBD1 matches 9 bases. Near its end, the DNA agrees better with TRBJ2-7, so the J call may be wrong. The CDR3 spans 15 residues. The germline V gene encodes CDR1 LGHDT and CDR2 YNNKEL (reference sequence). The chain's CDR3 is CVSSQVGTGRNEQYF. CDR3 DNA: TGTGTCAGCAGCCAAGTTGGGACAGGGAGGAACGAGCAGTACTTC.

This clonotype was recorded many times. An end of the junction does not agree with germline; a read error may underlie this. The chain couples TRBV7-9 to TRBJ1-4; D call uncertain. The CDR3 totals 16 residues. Germline V CDR1 and CDR2: SEHNR, FQNEAQ (reference sequence). The CDR3 coding sequence is TGCGCCAGCAGCTCTGGCCAAGGTGCAACTAATGAAAAACTGTTTTTT. Protein: CASSSGQGATNEKLFF.

This clonotype was detected only a few times. V is TRBV3-1 and J is TRBJ1-1, with 7 positions matching TRBD1. Unmatched junction bases numbered 12, after V lost 1 base and J lost 4 bases. In germline, CDR1 is LGHDT, CDR2 YNNKEL (reference sequence). The CDR3 covers 17 residues. The CDR3 is CASSQAYRGGVSTEAFF. The CDR3 bases are TGTGCCAGCAGCCAAGCCTACAGGGGTGGGGTGAGCACTGAAGCTTTCTTT.

The chain uses TRBV6-6 and TRBJ2-1; D may be TRBD1 (6 bases). The CDR3 contains 16 residues. Trimming took 7 bases from V and 0 from J, leaving 16 bases between them. The V gene's germline CDR1 is MNHNY and CDR2 SVGAGI (reference sequence). In DNA, the CDR3 is TGTGCCAGCAAAGACAGAGGGGGTAGCTCCTACAATGAGCAGTTCTTC. Protein: CASKDRGGSSYNEQFF.

Comments on this clonotype: No conserved phenylalanine or tryptophan ends this CDR3, so it is likely a read error. The chain couples TRBV9 to TRBJ2-6; no definite D call. CDR1 and CDR2 from the germline V gene are SGDLS and YYNGEE. Trimming removed 0 bases at V and 0 bases at J, with 13 bases between. The CDR3 has 18 residues. CDR3 in DNA: TGTGCCAGCAGCGTAGAAAAAGTCAGGACCTCTGGGGCCAACGTCCTGACTGTC. Protein: CASSVEKVRTSGANVLTV.

The V gene is TRBV21-1, the J gene TRBJ1-2; the table calls TRBD1, which could not be checked here. TRBV21-1 is termed a pseudogene. This CDR3 region has 14 residues. The CDR3 DNA sequence: TGTGCCAGCAGCGCTCCCGGGGGTAACTATGGCTACACCTTC. Translation: CASSAPGGNYGYTF.

A few counts support this clonotype. The chain has TRBV5-1 and TRBJ2-7; TRBD1 aligns across 8 bases. With V trimmed by 4 bases and J by 0 bases, 9 bases remained unmatched. Looked up from germline, CDR1 is SGHRS and CDR2 is YFSETQ. The CDR3 contains 16 residues. CDR3 loop: CASSPPPGQASYEQYF. The DNA for the CDR3 is TGCGCCAGCAGCCCACCCCCGGGACAGGCCTCCTACGAGCAGTACTTC. Full variable domain (rest looked up from reference TRBV5-1 and TRBJ2-7): KAGVTQTPRYLIKTRGQQVTLSCSPISGHRSVSWYQQTPGQGLQFLFEYFSETQRNKGNFPGRFSGRQFSNSRSEMNVSTLELGDSALYLCASSPPPGQASYEQYFGPGTRLTVT.

This clonotype was detected a few times. V is TRBV9 and J is TRBJ1-2; D unclear. Germline V gene data show CDR1 as SGDLS and CDR2 as YYNGEE. Trimming left V 4 bases short and J 7 bases short, with 14 bases between. The CDR3 has 13 residues. The CDR3, as DNA: TGTGCCAGCAGCCTGACAACTTCAGCTGGCTACACCTTC. It yields the protein CASSLTTSAGYTF. Full variable domain (rest looked up from reference TRBV9 and TRBJ1-2): DSGVTQTPKHLITATGQRVTLRCSPRSGDLSVYWYQQSLDQGLQFLIQYYNGEERAKGNILERFSAQQFPDLHSELNLSSLELGDSALYFCASSLTTSAGYTFGSGTRLTVV.

This clonotype came up a few times. V usage is TRBV10-3 and J usage is TRBJ1-2, with D perhaps matching TRBD1 (6 bases). Trimming left V 3 bases short and J 6 bases short, with 17 bases between. The CDR3 has 15 amino acids. Per germline, CDR1 ENHRY and CDR2 SYGVKD. In DNA form, the CDR3 reads TGTGCCATCAGTGACTCACAGGAGAAGGGGGATGGCTACACCTTC. Its translation: CAISDSQEKGDGYTF.

This clonotype came up many times. V gene TRBV12-3 or TRBV12-4 combines with J gene TRBJ1-2, with D unclear. The length of the CDR3 is 12 residues. The V end lost 3 bases, the J end lost 5 bases, and 7 bases lay between the germline ends. CDR3 residues: CASSFKPYGYTF. The CDR3 DNA sequence: TGTGCCAGCAGTTTTAAGCCTTATGGCTACACCTTC.

The chain combines TRBV28 with TRBJ2-1; D possibly corresponds to TRBD2 (6 bases). The CDR3 consists of 13 residues. Germline lookup yields CDR1 MDHEN and CDR2 SYDVKM. V was pared by 2 bases and J by 15 bases, with 17 bases between. The CDR3 DNA follows: TGTGCCAGCAGTTTACCGGGGGTTCGTTTTCTGTTCTTC. This gives the protein CASSLPGVRFLFF.

This clonotype has a handful of counts. The V gene is TRBV12-3 or TRBV12-4, the J gene TRBJ1-4; 10 positions match TRBD1. With 5 bases clipped from V and 7 bases from J, the junction kept 7 bases outside the gene matches. The CDR3 contains 15 residues. CDR3 region: CASSPTGGVGEKLFF. The CDR3 DNA follows: TGTGCCAGCAGTCCGACAGGGGGCGTCGGTGAAAAACTGTTTTTT.

This clonotype was seen only a few times. The V and J genes are TRBV28 and TRBJ1-5; D is uncertain. The germline V gene encodes CDR1 MDHEN and CDR2 SYDVKM. This CDR3 is built from 12 residues. The germline V and J ends were trimmed by 3 bases and 5 bases, with 5 bases remaining between them. The CDR3 bases are TGTGCCAGCAGTTTTGGGTATCAGCCCCAGCATTTT. Amino acid sequence: CASSFGYQPQHF.